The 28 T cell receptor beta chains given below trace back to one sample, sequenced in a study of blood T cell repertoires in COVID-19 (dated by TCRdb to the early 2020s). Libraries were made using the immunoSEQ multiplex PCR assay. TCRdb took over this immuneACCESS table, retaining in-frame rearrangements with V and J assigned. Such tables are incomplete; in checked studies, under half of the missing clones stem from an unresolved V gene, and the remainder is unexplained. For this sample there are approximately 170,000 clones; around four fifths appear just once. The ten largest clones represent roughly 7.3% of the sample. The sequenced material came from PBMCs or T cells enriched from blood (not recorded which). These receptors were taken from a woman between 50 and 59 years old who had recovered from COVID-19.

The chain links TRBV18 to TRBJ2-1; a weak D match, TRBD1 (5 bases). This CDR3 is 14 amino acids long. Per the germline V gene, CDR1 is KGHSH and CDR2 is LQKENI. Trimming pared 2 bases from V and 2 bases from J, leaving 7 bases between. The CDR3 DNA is TGTGCCAGCTCACCAGGGGCGGCCTACAATGAGCAGTTCTTC. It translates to CASSPGAAYNEQFF.

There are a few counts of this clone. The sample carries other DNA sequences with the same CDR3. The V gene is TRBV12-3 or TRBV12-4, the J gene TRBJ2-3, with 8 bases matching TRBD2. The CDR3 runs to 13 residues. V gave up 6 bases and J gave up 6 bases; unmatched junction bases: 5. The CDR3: CASSRGGRDTQYF. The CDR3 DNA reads TGTGCCAGCAGCCGGGGGGGCCGTGATACGCAGTATTTT.

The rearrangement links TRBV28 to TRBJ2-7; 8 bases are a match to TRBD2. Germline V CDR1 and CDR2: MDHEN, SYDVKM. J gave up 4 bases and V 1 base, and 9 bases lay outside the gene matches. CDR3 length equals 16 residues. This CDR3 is CASSLSGREGRYEQYF. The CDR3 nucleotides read TGTGCCAGCAGTTTATCGGGTCGGGAGGGCCGGTACGAGCAGTACTTC.

CDR3: CASSPSGGLILGNTEAFF. The CDR3 DNA sequence: TGTGCCAGCAGCCCGTCGGGTGGCCTGATCCTGGGGAACACTGAAGCTTTCTTT. The chain is built from TRBV13 and TRBJ1-1; the D is unclear. The CDR3 is 18 amino acids. Germline V lookup: CDR1 PRHDT, CDR2 FYEKMQ (reference sequence). V lost 5 bases and J lost 1, with 23 bases in between.

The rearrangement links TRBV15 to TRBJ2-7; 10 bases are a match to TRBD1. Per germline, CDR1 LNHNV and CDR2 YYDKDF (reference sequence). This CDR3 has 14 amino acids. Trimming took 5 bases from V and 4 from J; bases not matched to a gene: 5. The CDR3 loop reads CATSRDRGLYEQYF. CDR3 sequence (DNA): TGTGCCACCAGCCGGGACAGGGGTCTTTACGAGCAGTACTTC. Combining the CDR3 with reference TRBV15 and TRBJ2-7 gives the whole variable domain DAMVIQNPRYQVTQFGKPVTLSCSQTLNHNVMYWYQQKSSQAPKLLFHYYDKDFNNEADTPDNFQSRRPNTSFCFLDIRSPGLGDTAMYLCATSRDRGLYEQYFGPGTRLTVT.

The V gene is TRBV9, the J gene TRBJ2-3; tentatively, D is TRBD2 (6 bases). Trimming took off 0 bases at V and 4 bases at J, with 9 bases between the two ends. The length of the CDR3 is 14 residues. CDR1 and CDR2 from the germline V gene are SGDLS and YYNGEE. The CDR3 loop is CASSVGGGSDTQYF. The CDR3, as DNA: TGTGCCAGCAGCGTAGGTGGAGGGTCAGATACGCAGTATTTT.

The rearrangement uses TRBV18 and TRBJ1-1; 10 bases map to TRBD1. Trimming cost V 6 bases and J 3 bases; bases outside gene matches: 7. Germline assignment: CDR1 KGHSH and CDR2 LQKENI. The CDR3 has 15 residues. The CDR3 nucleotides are TGTGCCAGCTCTCTGACAGGGGGCGCAGACACTGAAGCTTTCTTT. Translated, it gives CASSLTGGADTEAFF. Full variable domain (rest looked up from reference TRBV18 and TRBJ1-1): NAGVMQNPRHLVRRRGQEARLRCSPMKGHSHVYWYRQLPEEGLKFMVYLQKENIIDESGMPKERFSAEFPKEGPSILRIQQVVRGDSAAYFCASSLTGGADTEAFFGQGTRLTVV.

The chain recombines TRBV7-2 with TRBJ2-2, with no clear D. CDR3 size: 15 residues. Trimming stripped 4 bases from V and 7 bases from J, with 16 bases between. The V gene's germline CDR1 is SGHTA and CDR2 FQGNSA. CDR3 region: CASSSAVRQSGELFF. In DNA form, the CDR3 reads TGTGCCAGCAGCTCCGCCGTGAGGCAGAGCGGGGAGCTGTTTTTT.

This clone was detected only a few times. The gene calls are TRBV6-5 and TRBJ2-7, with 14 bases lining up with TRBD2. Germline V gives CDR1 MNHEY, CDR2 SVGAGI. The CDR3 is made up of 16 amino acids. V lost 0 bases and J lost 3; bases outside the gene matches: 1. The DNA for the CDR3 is TGTGCCAGCAGTTACTCCGGGACTAGCGGGAGCTACGAGCAGTACTTC. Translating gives CASSYSGTSGSYEQYF.

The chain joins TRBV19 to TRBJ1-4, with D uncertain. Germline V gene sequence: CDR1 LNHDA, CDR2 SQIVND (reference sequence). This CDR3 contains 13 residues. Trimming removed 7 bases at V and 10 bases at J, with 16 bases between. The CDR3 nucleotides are TGTGCCAGTAACCCGCGGGTTGAGGCAAAACTGTTTTTT. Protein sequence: CASNPRVEAKLFF.

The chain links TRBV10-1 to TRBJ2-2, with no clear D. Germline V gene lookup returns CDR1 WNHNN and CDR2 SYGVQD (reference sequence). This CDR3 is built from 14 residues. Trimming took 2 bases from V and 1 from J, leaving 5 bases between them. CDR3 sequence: CASSEPGNTGELFF. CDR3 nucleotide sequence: TGCGCCAGCAGTGAGCCGGGGAACACCGGGGAGCTGTTTTTT.

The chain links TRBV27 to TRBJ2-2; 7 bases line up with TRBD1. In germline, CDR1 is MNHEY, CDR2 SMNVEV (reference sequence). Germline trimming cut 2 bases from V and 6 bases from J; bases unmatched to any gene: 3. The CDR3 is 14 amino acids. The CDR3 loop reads CASSLRQGAGELFF. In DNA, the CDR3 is TGTGCCAGCAGTTTACGGCAGGGGGCCGGGGAGCTGTTTTTT.

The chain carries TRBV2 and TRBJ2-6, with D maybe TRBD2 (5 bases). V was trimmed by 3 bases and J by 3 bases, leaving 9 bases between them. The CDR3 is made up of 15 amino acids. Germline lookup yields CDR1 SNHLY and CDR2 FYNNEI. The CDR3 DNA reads TGTGCCAGCAGTGACCGCGGGTATGGGGCCAACGTCCTGACTTTC. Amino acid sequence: CASSDRGYGANVLTF.

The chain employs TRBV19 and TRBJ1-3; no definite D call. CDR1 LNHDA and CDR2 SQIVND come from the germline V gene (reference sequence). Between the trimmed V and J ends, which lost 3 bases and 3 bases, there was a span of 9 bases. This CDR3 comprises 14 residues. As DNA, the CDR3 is TGTGCCAGTAGTATGGAGGTCCTTGGAAACACCATATATTTT. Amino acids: CASSMEVLGNTIYF.

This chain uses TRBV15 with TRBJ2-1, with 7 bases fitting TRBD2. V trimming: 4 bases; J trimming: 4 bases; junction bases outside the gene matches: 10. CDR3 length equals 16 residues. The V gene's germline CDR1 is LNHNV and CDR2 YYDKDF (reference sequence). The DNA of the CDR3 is TGTGCCACCAGCAAAAACTGGGGAGGGGTATACAATGAGCAGTTCTTC. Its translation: CATSKNWGGVYNEQFF.

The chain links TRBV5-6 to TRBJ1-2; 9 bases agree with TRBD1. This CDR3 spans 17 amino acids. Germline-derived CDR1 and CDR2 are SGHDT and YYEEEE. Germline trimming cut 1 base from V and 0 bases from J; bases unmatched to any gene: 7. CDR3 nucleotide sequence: TGTGCCAGCAGCTTGTGGGGGACAGGGAATGCTAACTATGGCTACACCTTC. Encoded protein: CASSLWGTGNANYGYTF.

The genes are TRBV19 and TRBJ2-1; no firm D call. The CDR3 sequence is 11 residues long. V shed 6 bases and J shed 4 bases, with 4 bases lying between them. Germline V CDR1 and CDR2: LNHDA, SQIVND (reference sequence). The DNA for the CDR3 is TGTGCCAGTAGCTTTTACAATGAGCAGTTCTTC. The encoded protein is CASSFYNEQFF.

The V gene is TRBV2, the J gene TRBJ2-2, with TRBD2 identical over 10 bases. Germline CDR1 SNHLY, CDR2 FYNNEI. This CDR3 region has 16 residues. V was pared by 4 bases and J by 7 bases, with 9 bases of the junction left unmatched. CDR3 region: CASSGLAGASGGELFF. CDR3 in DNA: TGTGCCAGCAGTGGTCTAGCGGGAGCCTCGGGCGGGGAGCTGTTTTTT.

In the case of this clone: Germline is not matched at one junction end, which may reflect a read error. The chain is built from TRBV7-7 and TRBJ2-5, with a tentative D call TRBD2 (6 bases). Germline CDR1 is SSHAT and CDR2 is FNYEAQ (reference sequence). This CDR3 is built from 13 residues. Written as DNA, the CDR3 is TGTGCTAGCAGCTTTAGCGGAAGGGAGACCCAGTACTTC. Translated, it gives CASSFSGRETQYF.

The DNA of the CDR3 is TGTGCCAGCTCACCACCGAGGGGACAGGGAGAGACCCAGTACTTC. Protein product: CASSPPRGQGETQYF. The chain uses TRBV18 and TRBJ2-5, with 9 bases aligning to TRBD1. The junction had 3 bases not matched to a gene; V was cut back by 0 bases and J by 4 bases. Germline lookup yields CDR1 KGHSH and CDR2 LQKENI. The CDR3 loop spans 15 amino acids.

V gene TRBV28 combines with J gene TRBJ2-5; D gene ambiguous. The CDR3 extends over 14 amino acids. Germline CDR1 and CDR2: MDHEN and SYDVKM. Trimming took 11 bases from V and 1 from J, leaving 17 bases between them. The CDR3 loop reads CARRNSTSQETQYF. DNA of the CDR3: TGTGCCCGCCGGAACTCGACTTCCCAAGAGACCCAGTACTTC.

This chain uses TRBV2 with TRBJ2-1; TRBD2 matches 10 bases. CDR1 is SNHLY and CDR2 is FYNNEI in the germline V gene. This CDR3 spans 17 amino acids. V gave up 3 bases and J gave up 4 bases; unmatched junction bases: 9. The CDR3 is CASSESALAGFYNEQFF. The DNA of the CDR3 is TGTGCCAGCAGTGAGTCCGCACTAGCGGGGTTTTACAATGAGCAGTTCTTC. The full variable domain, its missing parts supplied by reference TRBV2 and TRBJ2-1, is EPEVTQTPSHQVTQMGQEVILRCVPISNHLYFYWYRQILGQKVEFLVSFYNNEISEKSEIFDDQFSVERPDGSNFTLKIRSTKLEDSAMYFCASSESALAGFYNEQFFGPGTRLTVL.

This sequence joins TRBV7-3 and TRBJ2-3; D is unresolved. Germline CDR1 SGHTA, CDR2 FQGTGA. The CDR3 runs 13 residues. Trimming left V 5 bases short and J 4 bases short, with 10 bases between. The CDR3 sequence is CASSINPSDTQYF. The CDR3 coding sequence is TGTGCCAGCAGCATAAATCCTTCAGATACGCAGTATTTT.

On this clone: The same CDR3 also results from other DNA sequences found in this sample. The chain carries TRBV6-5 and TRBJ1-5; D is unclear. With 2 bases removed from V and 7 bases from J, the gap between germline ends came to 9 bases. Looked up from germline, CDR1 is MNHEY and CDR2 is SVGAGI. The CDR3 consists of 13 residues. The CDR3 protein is CASSYGSGQPQHF. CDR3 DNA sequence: TGTGCCAGCAGTTACGGCTCGGGACAGCCCCAGCATTTT.

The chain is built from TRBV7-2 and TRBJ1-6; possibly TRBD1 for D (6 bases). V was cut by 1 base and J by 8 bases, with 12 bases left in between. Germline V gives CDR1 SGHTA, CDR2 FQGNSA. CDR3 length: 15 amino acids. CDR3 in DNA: TGTGCCAGCAGCTTAGTTAGACAGGTTTATTCACCCCTCCACTTT. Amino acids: CASSLVRQVYSPLHF.

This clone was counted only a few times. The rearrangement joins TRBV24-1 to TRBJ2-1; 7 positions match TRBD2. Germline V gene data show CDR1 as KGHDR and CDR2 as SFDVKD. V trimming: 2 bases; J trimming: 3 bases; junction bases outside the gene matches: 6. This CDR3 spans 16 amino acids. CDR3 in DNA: TGTGCCACCAGTGATTCGGCCCAGCGGGGCTACAATGAGCAGTTCTTC. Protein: CATSDSAQRGYNEQFF.

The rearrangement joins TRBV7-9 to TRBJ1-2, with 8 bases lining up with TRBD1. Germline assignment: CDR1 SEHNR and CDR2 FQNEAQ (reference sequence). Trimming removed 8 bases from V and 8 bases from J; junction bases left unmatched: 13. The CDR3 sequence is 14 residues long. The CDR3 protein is CASGSSGTGRGYTF. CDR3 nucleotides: TGTGCCAGCGGCAGTTCGGGGACAGGTCGCGGCTACACCTTC.

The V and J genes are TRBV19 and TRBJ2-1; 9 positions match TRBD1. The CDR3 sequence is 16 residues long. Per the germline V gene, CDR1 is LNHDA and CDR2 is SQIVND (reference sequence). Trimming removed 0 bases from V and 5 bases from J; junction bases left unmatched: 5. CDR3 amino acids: CASSIDTGTGNNEQFF. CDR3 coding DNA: TGTGCCAGTAGTATAGATACCGGGACAGGGAACAATGAGCAGTTCTTC.